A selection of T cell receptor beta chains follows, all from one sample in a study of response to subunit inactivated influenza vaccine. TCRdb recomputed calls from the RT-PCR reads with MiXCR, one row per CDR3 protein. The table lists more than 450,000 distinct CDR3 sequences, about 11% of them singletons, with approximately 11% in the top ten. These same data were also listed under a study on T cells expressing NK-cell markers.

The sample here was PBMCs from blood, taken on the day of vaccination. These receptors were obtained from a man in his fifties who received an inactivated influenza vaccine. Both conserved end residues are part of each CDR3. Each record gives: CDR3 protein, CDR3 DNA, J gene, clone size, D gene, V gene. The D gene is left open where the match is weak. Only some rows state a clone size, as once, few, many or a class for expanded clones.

CDR3aa: CASRPSGGSYNEQFF
CDR3nt: TGTGCCAGCAGGCCTAGCGGGGGGAGCTACAATGAGCAGTTCTTC
j_gene: TRBJ2-1
abundance: -
d_gene: TRBD2
v_gene: TRBV12-3/TRBV12-4

CDR3aa: CASSQNRYEQYF
CDR3nt: TGTGCCAGCAGCCAGAACCGATACGAGCAGTACTTC
j_gene: TRBJ2-7
abundance: -
d_gene: -
v_gene: TRBV6-5

CDR3aa: CASSPRGPGSYNEQFF
CDR3nt: TGTGCCAGCAGCCCCCGGGGCCCGGGATCCTACAATGAGCAGTTCTTC
j_gene: TRBJ2-1
abundance: -
d_gene: -
v_gene: TRBV11-2

CDR3aa: CASSLLADSPYEQYF
CDR3nt: TGTGCCAGCAGCTTGTTGGCGGATTCTCCCTACGAGCAGTACTTC
j_gene: TRBJ2-7
abundance: few
d_gene: -
v_gene: TRBV5-6

CDR3aa: CASSSLSGKSSYEQYF
CDR3nt: TGTGCCAGCAGCAGCCTTAGCGGGAAGAGCTCCTACGAGCAGTACTTC
j_gene: TRBJ2-7
abundance: few
d_gene: TRBD2
v_gene: TRBV11-2

CDR3aa: CASSSNRELGEQYF
CDR3nt: TGTGCCAGCAGTTCGAACCGGGAGCTCGGGGAGCAGTACTTC
j_gene: TRBJ2-7
abundance: -
d_gene: -
v_gene: TRBV25-1

CDR3aa: CASTDRGNYGYTF
CDR3nt: TGTGCCAGCACTGACAGGGGGAACTATGGCTACACCTTC
j_gene: TRBJ1-2
abundance: -
d_gene: TRBD1
v_gene: TRBV6-1

CDR3aa: CASSRASGGLNNEQFF
CDR3nt: TGCGCCAGCAGCCGGGCAAGCGGCGGGCTGAACAATGAGCAGTTCTTC
j_gene: TRBJ2-1
abundance: -
d_gene: -
v_gene: TRBV4-1

CDR3aa: CASSYSMMFGTVNTEAFF
CDR3nt: TGTGCCAGCAGTTACTCGATGATGTTCGGGACAGTGAACACTGAAGCTTTCTTT
j_gene: TRBJ1-1
abundance: few
d_gene: TRBD1
v_gene: TRBV6-5

CDR3aa: CSARDGGEGSLGQYF
CDR3nt: TGCAGTGCTAGAGATGGCGGAGAGGGGAGCTTAGGGCAGTACTTC
j_gene: TRBJ2-7
abundance: few
d_gene: -
v_gene: TRBV20-1

CDR3aa: CATSRDPAGDMTQYF
CDR3nt: TGTGCCACCAGCAGAGATCCCGCAGGGGATATGACCCAGTACTTC
j_gene: TRBJ2-5
abundance: few
d_gene: -
v_gene: TRBV15

CDR3aa: CASSVGGGTVPSSYNEQFF
CDR3nt: TGTGCCAGCAGCGTTGGGGGCGGGACCGTACCAAGCTCCTACAATGAGCAGTTCTTC
j_gene: TRBJ2-1
abundance: many
d_gene: -
v_gene: TRBV9

CDR3aa: CASSFGTGRNQPQHF
CDR3nt: TGTGCCAGCAGCTTCGGGACAGGGAGAAATCAGCCCCAGCATTTT
j_gene: TRBJ1-5
abundance: many
d_gene: TRBD1
v_gene: TRBV7-2

CDR3aa: CASSQDRTVPDTQYF
CDR3nt: TGTGCCAGCAGCCAAGATAGGACCGTTCCAGATACGCAGTATTTT
j_gene: TRBJ2-3
abundance: few
d_gene: -
v_gene: TRBV4-2

CDR3aa: CASSDRDSGYEQYF
CDR3nt: TGTGCCAGCAGTGACCGGGACAGCGGCTACGAGCAGTACTTC
j_gene: TRBJ2-7
abundance: -
d_gene: TRBD1
v_gene: TRBV2

CDR3aa: CASSPVGQNTEAFF
CDR3nt: TGTGCCAGCAGTCCGGTTGGACAGAATACTGAAGCTTTCTTT
j_gene: TRBJ1-1
abundance: few
d_gene: -
v_gene: TRBV12-3/TRBV12-4

CDR3aa: CASSLGQTNGETQYF
CDR3nt: TGTGCCAGCAGCCTGGGACAGACAAACGGAGAGACCCAGTACTTC
j_gene: TRBJ2-5
abundance: -
d_gene: TRBD1
v_gene: TRBV6-1

CDR3aa: CASSQRDRQPYNEQFF
CDR3nt: TGTGCCAGCAGCCAAAGGGACAGACAACCCTACAATGAGCAGTTCTTC
j_gene: TRBJ2-1
abundance: -
d_gene: TRBD1
v_gene: TRBV3-1

CDR3aa: CASSFRTISSSYNEQFF
CDR3nt: TGCGCCAGCAGCTTCCGGACTATATCGAGCTCCTACAATGAGCAGTTCTTC
j_gene: TRBJ2-1
abundance: few
d_gene: -
v_gene: TRBV5-1

CDR3aa: CASSATGPGGEKLFF
CDR3nt: TGTGCCAGCAGCGCTACTGGACCGGGAGGTGAAAAACTGTTTTTT
j_gene: TRBJ1-4
abundance: few
d_gene: -
v_gene: TRBV7-9

CDR3aa: CASSLLAGLDNSPLHF
CDR3nt: TGTGCCAGCAGTTTACTCGCAGGGCTTGATAATTCACCCCTCCACTTT
j_gene: TRBJ1-6
abundance: few
d_gene: -
v_gene: TRBV27

CDR3aa: CASSTRFGFSYEQYF
CDR3nt: TGTGCCAGCAGTACCCGGTTCGGGTTCTCCTACGAGCAGTACTTC
j_gene: TRBJ2-7
abundance: -
d_gene: -
v_gene: TRBV6-2/TRBV6-3

CDR3aa: CASSLGTGTDTQYF
CDR3nt: TGTGCCAGCAGCCTCGGGACAGGAACAGATACGCAGTATTTT
j_gene: TRBJ2-3
abundance: many
d_gene: TRBD1
v_gene: TRBV12-3/TRBV12-4

CDR3aa: CASSFDRGGGELFF
CDR3nt: TGCGCCAGCAGCTTCGACAGGGGAGGCGGGGAGCTGTTTTTT
j_gene: TRBJ2-2
abundance: few
d_gene: TRBD1
v_gene: TRBV5-1

CDR3aa: CASSSLRTSRAYNEQFF
CDR3nt: TGTGCCAGCAGTTCCCTCAGGACTAGCAGAGCCTACAATGAGCAGTTCTTC
j_gene: TRBJ2-1
abundance: once
d_gene: TRBD2
v_gene: TRBV12-3/TRBV12-4

CDR3aa: CATSRGGQIGDSPLHF
CDR3nt: TGTGCCACCAGCAGAGGTGGACAAATCGGGGATTCACCCCTCCACTTT
j_gene: TRBJ1-6
abundance: -
d_gene: -
v_gene: TRBV15